The present T cell receptor beta chain was sequenced within a study of T cell responses to AZD1222 COVID-19 vaccine. Assay used: immunoSEQ multiplex PCR; TCRdb lists only in-frame clones, some missing. The data show around 140,000 clones, 80% to 90% seen once. The CDR3 sequence is 12 residues long. Germline V gene lookup returns CDR1 SGDLS and CDR2 YYNGEE. Trimming removed 4 bases from V and 4 bases from J, with 9 bases in between. Comment on this clone: Its antigen is undetermined.

Study conclusions and caveats: Repertoires were collected only later (after the peak T cell response had occurred). A mostly white British donor set with more females was recruited, and clonal diversity was possibly underestimated. At baseline, just 5 or 6 AZD1222 recipients tested seropositive. An increase in Spike-specific TCR breadth and depth was observed after two AZD1222 doses.

The specimen comprised peripheral blood, sampled on day 0 of AZD1222 vaccination. The chain recombines TRBV9 with TRBJ2-7; D remains unclear. The TCR originated in an adult in good health. CDR3 in amino acids: CASSTSPYEQYF. As DNA, the CDR3 is TGTGCCAGCAGCACCTCCCCATACGAGCAGTACTTC.